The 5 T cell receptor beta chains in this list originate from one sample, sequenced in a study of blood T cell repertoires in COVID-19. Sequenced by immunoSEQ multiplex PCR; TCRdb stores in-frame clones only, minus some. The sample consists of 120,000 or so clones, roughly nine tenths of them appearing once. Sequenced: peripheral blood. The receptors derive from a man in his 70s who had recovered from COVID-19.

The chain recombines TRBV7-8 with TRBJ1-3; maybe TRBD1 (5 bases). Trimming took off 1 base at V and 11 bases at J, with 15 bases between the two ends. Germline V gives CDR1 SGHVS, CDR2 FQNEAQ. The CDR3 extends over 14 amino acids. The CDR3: CASSLEEQWGAIYF. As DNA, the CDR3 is TGTGCCAGCAGCTTAGAGGAACAGTGGGGGGCCATATATTTT.

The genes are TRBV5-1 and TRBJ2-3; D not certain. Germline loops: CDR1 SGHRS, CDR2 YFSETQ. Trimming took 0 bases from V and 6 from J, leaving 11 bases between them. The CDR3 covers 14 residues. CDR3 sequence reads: CASSLDSPRDTQYF. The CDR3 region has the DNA TGCGCCAGCAGCTTGGACAGCCCCCGCGATACGCAGTATTTT.

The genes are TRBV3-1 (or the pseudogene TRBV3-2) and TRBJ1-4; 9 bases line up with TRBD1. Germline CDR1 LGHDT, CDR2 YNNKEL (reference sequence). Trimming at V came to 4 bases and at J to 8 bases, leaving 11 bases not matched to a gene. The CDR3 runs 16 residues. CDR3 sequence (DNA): TGTGCCAGCAGCCCCTGGACAGGGGAAGATAGCGAAAAACTGTTTTTT. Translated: CASSPWTGEDSEKLFF.

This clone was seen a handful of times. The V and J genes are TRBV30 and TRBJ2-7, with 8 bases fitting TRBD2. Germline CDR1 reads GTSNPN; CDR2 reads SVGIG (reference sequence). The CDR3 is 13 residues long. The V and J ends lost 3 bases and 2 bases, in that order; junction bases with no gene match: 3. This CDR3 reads CAWRKAGAYEQYF. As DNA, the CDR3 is TGTGCCTGGAGAAAAGCGGGAGCCTACGAGCAGTACTTC.

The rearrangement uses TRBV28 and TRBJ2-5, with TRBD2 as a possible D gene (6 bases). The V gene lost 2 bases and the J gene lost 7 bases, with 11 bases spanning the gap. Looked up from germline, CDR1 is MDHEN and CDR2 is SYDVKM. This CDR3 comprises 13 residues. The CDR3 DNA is TGTGCCAGCAGTTTAGCGGGGTCGGGGACCCAGTACTTC. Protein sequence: CASSLAGSGTQYF. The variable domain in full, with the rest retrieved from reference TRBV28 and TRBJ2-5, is DVKVTQSSRYLVKRTGEKVFLECVQDMDHENMFWYRQDPGLGLRLIYFSYDVKMKEKGDIPEGYSVSREKKERFSLILESASTNQTSMYLCASSLAGSGTQYFGPGTRLLVL.